A single TCR beta chain is shown here with its context. The target of this receptor is not known. One base away lies a much larger clone, so this may be a sequencing read error. The CDR3 starts with the cysteine, ends with the phenylalanine, and has 13 residues. The kept DNA is CDR3 alone, 39 bases in frame from the first base. Total RNA and DNA were co-extracted from about 19-30 mg of bulk tissue with the AllPrep DNA/RNA mini kit, without cell sorting. Between late 2015 and early 2016, about 5 patients in China with histopathologically diagnosed primary liver carcinoma had their tumors surgically resected. Chronic HBV infection was present in the patients, and the patients were treatment-naive at sampling. Five spatially separated regions were sampled per tumor: superior, inferior, left-lateral and right-lateral poles, plus the tumor centre. Histological examination found more than 80% viable tumor cells in every tumor sample. Each fresh piece of tumor and adjacent tissue was cut in two, with one half stored in RNAlater at -80 degrees C and the other half sent for histology.

The data stem from a study of tumor-infiltrating lymphocytes in primary liver carcinoma (dated by TCRdb to 2016 to 2017). Regarding the complete study: Of the five patients, three men and two women aged 30 to 69 years, four had hepatocellular carcinoma and one had combined HCC and intrahepatic cholangiocarcinoma. A total of approximately 35 specimens from 5 patients underwent TCRbeta repertoire sequencing, comprising around 25 tumor regions, 5 adjacent noncancerous liver tissues and 5 peripheral blood samples. To link TCRbeta repertoire diversity to the local molecular phenotype, the roughly 24 tumor region samples were profiled with Agilent mRNA microarrays. The five patients had tumors of stage T1-T3 N0M0, with maximum diameters ranging from roughly 4.2 to 11 cm. High reproducibility was observed for the technical replicate repertoires, with mean shared-clone rates around 0.9 and correlation coefficients above 0.98. Samples yielded roughly 3.5 to 8 million productive TCRbeta reads; read depth did not differ significantly between tissue types. TCRbeta repertoire sequencing, expression microarrays and whole-exome sequencing were combined in the study across five regions of each liver tumor, with adjacent normal tissue and blood also included.

Study-wide findings and limitations: Only about 7-25% of top clones were found in all five regions of a tumor, suggesting spatial heterogeneity of tumor-infiltrating T cells. Bulk unsorted samples precluded comparing CD4+ and CD8+ T cell repertoires. Compared with blood, tumors had a significantly larger share of the repertoire taken up by the top 250 clones (p = 0.039). Only four or five patients were included in the study, and the authors note that the findings should be validated in a larger study. Repertoire overlap was found to be higher between tumor regions (mean roughly 35%) than between tumor-adjacent (around 17%) or tumor-blood (approximately 15%) pairs, consistent with antigen-driven expansion. Only the TCR beta chain was sequenced, so true repertoire diversity is likely underestimated because unpaired alpha chains were not captured.

TCRbeta-specific cDNA was reverse-transcribed from 500 to 550 ng total RNA using a constant-region primer and ProtoScript II reverse transcriptase. Three nested multiplex PCR rounds, following a slightly modified ARM-PCR procedure, were used to build the TCRbeta libraries. Each of the first two PCR rounds ran for around 10 cycles using multiplex TRBV1-TRBV30 forward primers together with a Cbeta reverse primer. A final 25-cycle PCR with Deep VentR polymerase added sample barcodes and Illumina adapters. Amplicons of 200-500 bp were gel-purified with a QIAquick gel extraction kit before sequencing. An Illumina HiSeq 2500 was used to sequence the TCRbeta amplicons with 250-bp paired-end reads. As for the authors' bioinformatics: To recover full CDR3 sequences, reads were quality-trimmed using Trimmomatic v0.33 and paired reads were then merged using FLASH v1.2.11. V, D and J germline segments were assigned to the rearranged TCRbeta sequences using MiGEC v1.2.1b. Clonotype statistics, along with Shannon-Wiener diversity indices, were calculated using VDJtools v1.0.0. Except for diversity analysis, only each sample's 250 most abundant clonotypes were used in subsequent analyses to reduce sampling bias. TCRdb passed the public sequencing reads through fastp at Q25 and MiXCR, retaining productive beta sequences. For every CDR3 protein sequence, its rows merge into one entry that carries the most common genes and DNA. The V and J calls were not made by the authors but by TCRdb's processing. This sample lists 60,000 or so distinct CDR3 sequences; 71% were detected once. The ten most abundant clones make up around 50% of the sample.

The sequence was collected from a man in his forties with primary liver carcinoma and hepatitis B virus infection. Sequencing used liver tumor tissue from sampling region 2. Taken with the paper, the label for cell subset or site translates to: tumor region T2, inferior pole. The chain is assembled from TRBV12-3 or TRBV12-4 and TRBJ1-1; matching of 6 bases hints at TRBD1 as the D gene. The DNA is as follows: TGTGTCAGCAGTTTTTCAGGGGCCGCTGAAGCTTTCTTT. It codes for CVSSFSGAAEAFF.